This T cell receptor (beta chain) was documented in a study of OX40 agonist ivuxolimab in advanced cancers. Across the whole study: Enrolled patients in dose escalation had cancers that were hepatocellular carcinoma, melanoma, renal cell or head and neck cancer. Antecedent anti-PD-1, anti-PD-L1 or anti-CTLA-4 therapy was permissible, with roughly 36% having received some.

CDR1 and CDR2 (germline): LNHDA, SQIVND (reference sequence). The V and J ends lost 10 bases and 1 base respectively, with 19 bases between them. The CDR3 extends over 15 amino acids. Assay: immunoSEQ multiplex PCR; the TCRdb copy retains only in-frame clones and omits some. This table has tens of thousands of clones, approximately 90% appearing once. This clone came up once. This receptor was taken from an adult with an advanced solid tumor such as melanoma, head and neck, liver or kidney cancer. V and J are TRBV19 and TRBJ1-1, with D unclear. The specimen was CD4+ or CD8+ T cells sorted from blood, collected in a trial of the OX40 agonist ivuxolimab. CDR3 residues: CATTRLDAGNTEAFF. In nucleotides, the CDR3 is TGTGCCACCACGCGGTTAGACGCGGGGAACACTGAAGCTTTCTTT.